This TCR beta chain emerged from a study of blood T cell repertoires in COVID-19. About the study: Researchers got acute and convalescent COVID-19 samples from the United States, Italy and Spain. Sample material is recorded as cDNA or gDNA derived from T cells, B-cell-depleted T cells, or PBMCs.

Original analysis: Amplification from reference gene primers served as the basis for estimated nucleated cell counts. TCRdb's table, derived via immunoSEQ multiplex PCR, lists solely in-frame clones and lacks some. V, J and clone size were drawn from that table, and D and trimming were deduced from the DNA. The data show tens of thousands of clones, over 75% seen once. There are 16 residues in the CDR3. Trimming removed 4 bases at V and 1 base at J, with 13 bases between. In germline, CDR1 is MGHRA, CDR2 YSYEKL. The sequenced material came from peripheral blood. The TCR sequence derives from a man between 65 and 80 years old with active or convalescent COVID-19. The V gene is TRBV4-1, the J gene TRBJ2-2, with D tentatively TRBD2 (6 bases). The CDR3 here is CASSPYPGENTGELFF. The DNA for the CDR3 is TGCGCCAGCAGCCCCTACCCGGGGGAGAACACCGGGGAGCTGTTTTTT.